This TCR beta chain derives from a study of blood T cell repertoires in COVID-19. Original handling: It was from reference gene primer amplification that nucleated cell counts were estimated. Sequencing used immunoSEQ multiplex PCR; TCRdb keeps in-frame clones, though not all of them. That table furnishes V, J and clone size, whereas the DNA furnished D and trimming. The sample records 110,000 to 150,000 clones, around 82% being singletons. Trimming pared 6 bases from V and 2 bases from J, leaving 5 bases between. The CDR3 extends over 13 amino acids. CDR1 is MDHEN, CDR2 SYDVKM, per germline. The sample was peripheral blood. The sequence was collected from a man aged 60 to 75 with acute or convalescent COVID-19. This chain connects TRBV28 to TRBJ1-6; D is ambiguous. The CDR3 loop reads CASRAAYNSPLHF. CDR3 DNA: TGTGCCAGCAGGGCGGCCTATAATTCACCCCTCCACTTT.